The 12 T cell receptor beta chains given below trace back to one sample, sequenced in a study of hypomethylating agent response in myelodysplastic syndrome (dated by TCRdb to the early 2020s). To prepare the library, the immunoSEQ multiplex PCR assay was applied. Here the immuneACCESS table is served through TCRdb, limited to in-frame sequences with V and J called. Missing clones are a known gap in these copies; in checked studies unresolved V genes cover under half, and the rest lacks a known reason. The sample has roughly 4,500 clones on record, around four fifths of them singletons. 15% to 17% of the sample comes from the top ten. The sequencing used bone marrow, collected before or after starting hypomethylating agent treatment for myelodysplastic syndrome (not recorded which). Receptors were obtained from a human donor with myelodysplastic syndrome.

The CDR3, as DNA: TGCGCCAGCAGCCAAGAACCGGTCGGAGTTAACTATGGCTACACCTTC. Its translation: CASSQEPVGVNYGYTF. The chain carries TRBV4-3 and TRBJ1-2; D not certain. CDR1 is LGHNA and CDR2 is YSLEER in the germline V gene. The V gene lost 0 bases and the J gene lost 1 base, with 12 bases spanning the gap. This CDR3 contains 16 residues.

The J gene is TRBJ1-2, the V gene TRBV5-1; 7 bases line up with TRBD1. The ends lost 2 bases at V and 4 bases at J; junction bases unmatched: 5. In germline, CDR1 is SGHRS, CDR2 YFSETQ. CDR3 length: 14 residues. The CDR3 is CASSFGTASYGYTF. The CDR3 coding sequence is TGCGCCAGCAGCTTCGGGACAGCGAGCTATGGCTACACCTTC.

This chain uses TRBV5-6 with TRBJ2-7; TRBD1 aligns across 7 bases. This CDR3 contains 14 residues. Germline values: CDR1 SGHDT, CDR2 YYEEEE. The V gene end was trimmed by 1 base and the J gene end by 3 bases; junction bases not matched to a gene: 4. The CDR3 bases are TGTGCCAGCAGCTTGCAGGGGGTGGTCTACGAGCAGTACTTC. Amino acids: CASSLQGVVYEQYF.

The chain combines TRBV5-6 with TRBJ2-5; D uncertain. With the DNA end fitting TRBJ2-7 better, the J assignment may be wrong. CDR1 is SGHDT, CDR2 YYEEEE, per germline. The CDR3 runs 15 residues. The CDR3 region is CASSLPDRIPYEQYF. Here the CDR3 DNA reads TGTGCCAGCAGCTTGCCGGATCGAATCCCGTACGAGCAGTACTTC.

V and J are TRBV6-5 and TRBJ1-4, with D possibly being TRBD1 (6 bases). Trimming stripped 6 bases from V and 0 bases from J, with 8 bases between. This CDR3 spans 14 amino acids. The V gene's germline CDR1 is MNHEY and CDR2 SVGAGI. This CDR3 is CASRDSTTNEKLFF. CDR3 DNA: TGTGCCAGCAGGGACAGTACAACTAATGAAAAACTGTTTTTT.

This clone has a handful of counts. The chain uses TRBV4-1 and TRBJ1-4, with D hard to call. The length of the CDR3 is 15 residues. Germline values: CDR1 MGHRA, CDR2 YSYEKL. V was cut by 0 bases and J by 0 bases, with 5 bases left in between. CDR3 sequence (DNA): TGCGCCAGCAGCCAAGACCTCGCAACTAATGAAAAACTGTTTTTT. Protein sequence: CASSQDLATNEKLFF.

J is TRBJ2-5 and V is TRBV19; D is undetermined. Gene TRBJ2-7 matches the end of the DNA better, so the J call may be wrong. The CDR3 totals 13 residues. CDR1 and CDR2 (germline): LNHDA, SQIVND (reference sequence). CDR3 residues: CASSITSTYEQYF. As DNA, the CDR3 is TGTGCCAGTAGTATAACATCAACCTACGAGCAGTACTTC.

The CDR3 region is CASSIGWQEGGLNTEAFF. The CDR3 nucleotides read TGTGCCAGTAGTATCGGATGGCAGGAGGGGGGTTTGAACACTGAAGCTTTCTTT. This chain links TRBV19 with TRBJ1-1; tentative D call: TRBD1 (6 bases). The CDR3 is 18 residues long. Germline V gene data show CDR1 as LNHDA and CDR2 as SQIVND (reference sequence). Trimming removed 3 bases at V and 0 bases at J, with 20 bases between.

The rearrangement links TRBV2 to TRBJ2-1, with TRBD1 matching over 8 bases. V dropped 6 bases and J dropped 5; count of bases not matched to a gene: 9. This CDR3 comprises 15 residues. Germline values: CDR1 SNHLY, CDR2 FYNNEI. The CDR3 bases are TGTGCCAGCAGGGAGCAGGGGGCTGACAACAATGAGCAGTTCTTC. It is translated as CASREQGADNNEQFF. Full variable domain (outside the CDR3, taken from reference TRBV2 and TRBJ2-1): EPEVTQTPSHQVTQMGQEVILRCVPISNHLYFYWYRQILGQKVEFLVSFYNNEISEKSEIFDDQFSVERPDGSNFTLKIRSTKLEDSAMYFCASREQGADNNEQFFGPGTRLTVL.

The V gene is TRBV2, the J gene TRBJ2-7, with 9 bases aligning to TRBD1. CDR1 is SNHLY and CDR2 is FYNNEI in the germline V gene. J lost 3 bases, V lost 7 bases, and 7 bases had no gene match. The CDR3 contains 14 residues. The CDR3 nucleotides read TGTGCCAGCATTTTACAGGGGGCGGACTACGAGCAGTACTTC. This gives the protein CASILQGADYEQYF.

J is TRBJ2-3 and V is TRBV7-9, with TRBD1 matching over 7 bases. This CDR3 is 17 amino acids long. J was trimmed by 0 bases and V by 5 bases; bases with no gene match: 11. Germline V lookup: CDR1 SEHNR, CDR2 FQNEAQ (reference sequence). This CDR3 reads CASSPNRGATSTDTQYF. As DNA, the CDR3 is TGTGCCAGCAGCCCGAACAGGGGAGCTACTAGCACAGATACGCAGTATTTT.

The V call is TRBV6-5, the J call TRBJ2-4; no reliable D call. V was shortened by 0 bases and J by 4 bases, with 13 bases between the two germline ends. Looked up from germline, CDR1 is MNHEY and CDR2 is SVGAGI. CDR3 length: 16 amino acids. As DNA, the CDR3 is TGTGCCAGCAGTTACTCGAGTATTGGCGGTAAAAACATTCAGTACTTC. It codes for CASSYSSIGGKNIQYF.